This T cell receptor beta chain came from a study of OX40 agonist ivuxolimab in advanced cancers. Background on the study: Intravenous ivuxolimab was administered to patients every 2 weeks at 0.01 to 10 mg/kg.

This CDR3 is built from 14 residues. CDR1 SGHRS and CDR2 YFSETQ come from the germline V gene. Repertoires were generated with immunoSEQ multiplex PCR, while TCRdb's copy carries only in-frame clones and drops some. This table has tens of thousands of clones, around 90% appearing once. Turning to this clone: Its specificity is unknown. Germline is not matched at one junction end, which may reflect a read error.

Findings and caveats of the study: Expanded clones were, on average, more numerous among CD8+ T cells than CD4+.

Blood sampling was done at baseline, cycle 4 day 1, and cycle 7 day 1. The sample consisted of CD4+ or CD8+ T cells sorted from blood, taken in a trial of the OX40 agonist ivuxolimab. This sequence originates from an adult with an advanced solid tumor such as melanoma, head and neck, liver or kidney cancer. The rearrangement links TRBV5-1 to TRBJ2-7, with a possible D match to TRBD2 (5 bases). Here the CDR3 reads CASSLTGSSHEQYF. The DNA of the CDR3 is TGCGCCAGCAGCTTGACTGGGAGCTCCCACGAGCAGTACTTC. Drawing the rest from reference TRBV5-1 and TRBJ2-7, the complete variable domain is KAGVTQTPRYLIKTRGQQVTLSCSPISGHRSVSWYQQTPGQGLQFLFEYFSETQRNKGNFPGRFSGRQFSNSRSEMNVSTLELGDSALYLCASSLTGSSHEQYFGPGTRLTVT.